Presented here are 20 T cell receptor beta chains from one specimen sequenced in a study of T cell changes during pregnancy in multiple sclerosis. Measured with immunoSEQ multiplex PCR; TCRdb has only the in-frame clones, and not every one. Seen here are tens of thousands of clones, 85% to 90% observed once, and the top ten hold less than 8.5%. This specimen consisted of CD8+ T cells from peripheral blood mononuclear cells, obtained before pregnancy. The receptors originated from a female donor with multiple sclerosis, enrolled in a pregnancy study.

This clone was observed a few times. V gene TRBV6-1 combines with J gene TRBJ2-3; TRBD2 matches 10 bases. The ends lost 2 bases at V and 2 bases at J; junction bases unmatched: 1. Germline V gene sequence: CDR1 MNHNS, CDR2 SASEGT. The CDR3 spans 15 residues. The CDR3 DNA is TGTGCCAGCAGTGAACTAGCGGGAGCCACAGATACGCAGTATTTT. Its translation is CASSELAGATDTQYF.

The J gene is TRBJ2-1, the V gene TRBV4-2, with D tentatively TRBD2 (5 bases). Trimming removed 1 base from V and 0 bases from J, with 13 bases in between. Germline-derived CDR1 and CDR2 are LGHNA and YNFKEQ. This CDR3 is 17 amino acids long. CDR3 residues: CASSQVRRLSSYNEQFF. The CDR3 DNA reads TGTGCCAGCAGCCAAGTAAGGAGACTAAGCTCCTACAATGAGCAGTTCTTC.

This chain links TRBV19 with TRBJ2-7; 11 positions match TRBD1. Germline assignment: CDR1 LNHDA and CDR2 SQIVND (reference sequence). The junction had 8 bases not matched to a gene; V was cut back by 7 bases and J by 6 bases. The CDR3 runs 14 residues. The CDR3 DNA sequence: TGTGCCAGTATCGGGACAGGGGGGTCGGGCGAGCAGTACTTC. It codes for CASIGTGGSGEQYF.

The chain combines TRBV27 with TRBJ2-1; 9 bases line up with TRBD1. CDR1 and CDR2 (germline): MNHEY, SMNVEV (reference sequence). This CDR3 contains 13 residues. V gave up 6 bases and J gave up 9 bases; unmatched junction bases: 6. The CDR3: CASRGQGAGEQFF. The CDR3 coding sequence is TGTGCCAGCAGGGGACAGGGTGCGGGTGAGCAGTTCTTC.

This chain connects TRBV4-1 to TRBJ2-3; D remains ambiguous. CDR1 and CDR2 (germline): MGHRA, YSYEKL. V lost 2 bases and J 9 bases, leaving 12 bases between the germline ends. This CDR3 comprises 13 residues. The CDR3 region is CASSQLRSETQYF. DNA for the CDR3: TGCGCCAGCAGCCAACTAAGGAGTGAGACGCAGTATTTT.

The chain carries TRBV29-1 and TRBJ2-7, with 10 bases that match TRBD1. Germline assignment: CDR1 SQVTM and CDR2 ANQGSEA. This CDR3 is 14 amino acids long. V lost 3 bases and J lost 4; bases outside the gene matches: 6. Here the CDR3 reads CSVDGDRGGYEQYF. The CDR3 bases are TGCAGCGTTGACGGGGACAGGGGAGGGTACGAGCAGTACTTC.

This clone has only a few counts. The V call is TRBV27, the J call TRBJ1-5; D perhaps matches TRBD1 (5 bases). V gave up 8 bases and J gave up 4 bases, with 15 bases separating them. CDR1 is MNHEY and CDR2 is SMNVEV in the germline V gene (reference sequence). The CDR3 is made up of 14 amino acids. CDR3: CASGSIRGNQPQHF. The CDR3 DNA is TGTGCCAGCGGCTCCATACGGGGGAATCAGCCCCAGCATTTT.

This chain uses TRBV6-5 with TRBJ2-6; TRBD1 aligns across 8 bases. CDR3 length: 15 residues. V lost 4 bases to trimming and J lost 3 bases; unmatched junction nucleotides: 2. Germline V gene sequence: CDR1 MNHEY, CDR2 SVGAGI. The CDR3 nucleotides are TGTGCCAGCAGTTGGACAGGGCGTGGGGCCAACGTCCTGACTTTC. Translating it yields CASSWTGRGANVLTF.

The J gene is TRBJ2-1, the V gene TRBV7-9; tentatively, D is TRBD1 (5 bases). Per germline, CDR1 SEHNR and CDR2 FQNEAQ (reference sequence). Trimming removed 4 bases from V and 0 bases from J, with 22 bases in between. This CDR3 spans 19 amino acids. DNA of the CDR3: TGTGCCAGCAGCTCCCCTTTTAACCGACAGAAAAGCTCCTACAATGAGCAGTTCTTC. This gives the protein CASSSPFNRQKSSYNEQFF. The whole variable domain, filled in from reference TRBV7-9 and TRBJ2-1, reads DTGVSQNPRHKITKRGQNVTFRCDPISEHNRLYWYRQTLGQGPEFLTYFQNEAQLEKSRLLSDRFSAERPKGSFSTLEIQRTEQGDSAMYLCASSSPFNRQKSSYNEQFFGPGTRLTVL.

The chain employs TRBV11-2 and TRBJ2-1, with 7 nucleotides matching TRBD2. Germline V CDR1 and CDR2: SGHAT, FQNNGV. Trimming cost V 0 bases and J 8 bases; bases outside gene matches: 19. This CDR3 region has 19 residues. CDR3 region: CASSLESWDRGVSRYEQFF. The CDR3 DNA reads as TGTGCCAGCAGCTTAGAAAGTTGGGACCGGGGGGTTAGCCGTTATGAGCAGTTCTTC. The entire variable domain, with the rest obtained from reference TRBV11-2 and TRBJ2-1, is as follows: EAGVAQSPRYKIIEKRQSVAFWCNPISGHATLYWYQQILGQGPKLLIQFQNNGVVDDSQLPKDRFSAERLKGVDSTLKIQPAKLEDSAVYLCASSLESWDRGVSRYEQFFGPGTRLTVL.

This chain links TRBV4-3 with TRBJ2-7; the match to TRBD2 covers 8 bases. Looked up from germline, CDR1 is LGHNA and CDR2 is YSLEER. The CDR3 has 16 residues. With V trimmed by 0 bases and J by 3 bases, 7 bases remained unmatched. The CDR3 coding sequence is TGCGCCAGCAGCCAAGATCGTGGCGGGAGGCTCTACGAGCAGTACTTC. Protein product: CASSQDRGGRLYEQYF.

The chain joins TRBV6-5 to TRBJ2-7; D unclear. Germline assignment: CDR1 MNHEY and CDR2 SVGAGI. This CDR3 spans 13 amino acids. V lost 2 bases and J 6 bases, leaving 11 bases between the germline ends. CDR3 in amino acids: CASSYHQAGEQYF. Here the CDR3 DNA reads TGTGCCAGCAGTTACCACCAGGCTGGCGAGCAGTACTTC.

CDR3: CSARTGEIGELFF. Here the CDR3 DNA reads TGCAGCGCAAGGACAGGGGAAATCGGGGAGCTGTTTTTT. The chain uses TRBV29-1 and TRBJ2-2; 9 nucleotides align to TRBD1. Trimming at V came to 7 bases and at J to 7 bases, leaving 7 bases not matched to a gene. The CDR3 contains 13 residues. Germline CDR1 is SQVTM and CDR2 is ANQGSEA.

The chain has TRBV7-9 and TRBJ1-2; 8 nucleotides line up with TRBD1. Germline trimming cut 5 bases from V and 8 bases from J; bases unmatched to any gene: 7. Germline CDR1 SEHNR, CDR2 FQNEAQ (reference sequence). CDR3 length: 13 amino acids. CDR3 sequence (DNA): TGTGCCAGCAGCCCGTGGACAGGGAGAGGCTACACCTTC. This gives the protein CASSPWTGRGYTF.

CDR3 nucleotide sequence: TGTGCCAGTAGTATCTTCGGAGGAGGGAGCAATCAGCCCCAGCATTTT. Protein sequence: CASSIFGGGSNQPQHF. V and J are TRBV19 and TRBJ1-5; D call uncertain. The germline V gene encodes CDR1 LNHDA and CDR2 SQIVND (reference sequence). V was clipped by 3 bases and J by 1 base, with 13 bases between them. The CDR3 totals 16 residues.

V gene TRBV28 combines with J gene TRBJ2-5, with TRBD2 matching over 9 bases. Germline lookup yields CDR1 MDHEN and CDR2 SYDVKM. The ends lost 6 bases at V and 2 bases at J; junction bases unmatched: 7. This CDR3 has 15 amino acids. DNA of the CDR3: TGTGCCAGCAGCCACCGACTAGCGGAACAAGAGACCCAGTACTTC. It encodes CASSHRLAEQETQYF.

This chain links TRBV6-4 with TRBJ2-1; no reliable D call. The CDR3 is 14 residues long. Germline CDR1 is MRHNA and CDR2 is SNTAGT. V was trimmed by 4 bases and J by 7 bases, leaving 14 bases between them. The CDR3 DNA reads as TGTGCCAGCAGTGGCGGTTTAGCTGGGAATGAGCAGTTCTTC. It specifies CASSGGLAGNEQFF.

The chain joins TRBV6-4 to TRBJ2-3, with 9 nucleotides matching TRBD1. Germline trimming cut 6 bases from V and 2 bases from J; bases unmatched to any gene: 6. CDR3 length equals 15 residues. Germline CDR1 MRHNA, CDR2 SNTAGT. CDR3 nucleotides: TGTGCCAGCAGCCCCGGACAGGGGTCCACAGATACGCAGTATTTT. Translating gives CASSPGQGSTDTQYF.

The rearrangement joins TRBV5-8 to TRBJ2-5; 7 bases are shared with TRBD2. The CDR3 is 12 amino acids. Germline loops: CDR1 SGHTS, CDR2 YDEGEE. Trimming cost V 4 bases and J 4 bases; bases outside gene matches: 1. CDR3 sequence reads: CASSREVETQYF. The CDR3 DNA reads TGTGCCAGCAGCCGGGAGGTAGAGACCCAGTACTTC.

This chain uses TRBV7-2 with TRBJ2-1; 9 positions agree with TRBD2. CDR1 and CDR2 from the germline V gene are SGHTA and FQGNSA. CDR3 length: 15 amino acids. J gave up 4 bases and V 5 bases, and 6 bases lay outside the gene matches. CDR3 loop: CASSLTSGQYNEQFF. CDR3 DNA: TGTGCCAGCAGCCTAACTAGCGGGCAATACAATGAGCAGTTCTTC. The variable domain in full, with the rest retrieved from reference TRBV7-2 and TRBJ2-1, is GAGVSQSPSNKVTEKGKDVELRCDPISGHTALYWYRQSLGQGLEFLIYFQGNSAPDKSGLPSDRFSAERTGGSVSTLTIQRTQQEDSAVYLCASSLTSGQYNEQFFGPGTRLTVL.